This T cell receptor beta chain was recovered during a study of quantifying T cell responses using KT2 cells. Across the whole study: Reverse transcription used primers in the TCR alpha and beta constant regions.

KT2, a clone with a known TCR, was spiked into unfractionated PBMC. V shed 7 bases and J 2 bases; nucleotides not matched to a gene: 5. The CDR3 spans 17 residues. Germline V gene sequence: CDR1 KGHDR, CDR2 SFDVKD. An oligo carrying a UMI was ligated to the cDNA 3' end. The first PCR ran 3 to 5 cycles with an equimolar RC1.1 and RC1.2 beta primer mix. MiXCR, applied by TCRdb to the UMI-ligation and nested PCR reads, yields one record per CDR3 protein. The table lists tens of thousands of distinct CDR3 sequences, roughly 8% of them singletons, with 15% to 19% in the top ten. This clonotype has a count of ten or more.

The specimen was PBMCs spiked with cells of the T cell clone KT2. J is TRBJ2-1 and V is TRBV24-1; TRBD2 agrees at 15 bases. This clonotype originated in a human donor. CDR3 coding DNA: TGTGCCACCAGCGGGACTAGCGGGGGGTCACCCTACAATGAGCAGTTCTTC. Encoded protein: CATSGTSGGSPYNEQFF.